These 2 T cell receptor beta chains share one sample of origin, sequenced in a study of blood T cell repertoires in COVID-19. TCRdb keeps only in-frame clones here, not all; method: immunoSEQ multiplex PCR. The profile shows about 310,000 clones, approximately 91% of them singletons. Material for sequencing was PBMCs or T cells enriched from blood (not recorded which). The receptors come from a woman in her forties who had recovered from COVID-19.

V and J are TRBV9 and TRBJ2-1, with TRBD2 matching over 8 bases. Unmatched junction bases numbered 8, after V lost 3 bases and J lost 6 bases. CDR1 and CDR2 from the germline V gene are SGDLS and YYNGEE. The CDR3 contains 15 residues. The CDR3 bases are TGTGCCAGCAGCGCCACCCCGACTAGCGTCAATGAGCAGTTCTTC. Its protein is CASSATPTSVNEQFF.

This clone was counted once. V gene TRBV25-1 combines with J gene TRBJ2-3, with TRBD1 matching over 7 bases. The V segment lost 9 bases and the J segment 0 bases; nucleotides outside the gene matches: 6. This CDR3 region has 14 residues. Per germline, CDR1 MGHDK and CDR2 SYGVNS. As DNA, the CDR3 is TGTGCCAGTTTGGGACAGATTAGCACAGATACGCAGTATTTT. Translation gives CASLGQISTDTQYF.